The rows below give T cell receptor beta chains drawn from one sample of a study of identical twins. TCRdb reanalysed the 5' RACE reads using MiXCR and keeps one entry per CDR3 protein. The sample has around 570,000 distinct CDR3 sequences, more than 9% seen once. This same sample was also part of a study on yellow fever vaccine responses in identical twins.

Sequencing was done on a sample of PBMCs. Source of these receptors: a woman younger than 30 in good health. The CDR3 runs from the conserved cysteine through the conserved F or W. The order of the fields is CDR3 protein, CDR3 DNA, D gene, J gene, clone size, V gene. The D gene is left open where the match is weak. Some rows have no size entry. The others give once, few or many, or a class for an expanded clone.

CDR3 protein: CASSIDLGREGEQYF
CDR3 DNA: TGTGCCAGTAGTATAGATCTTGGCAGAGAGGGCGAGCAGTACTTC
D gene: .
J gene: TRBJ2-7
clone size: .
V gene: TRBV19

CDR3 protein: CASSLTTGQVSYEQYF
CDR3 DNA: TGTGCCAGCAGCTTAACCACCGGACAGGTGTCCTACGAGCAGTACTTC
D gene: TRBD1
J gene: TRBJ2-7
clone size: .
V gene: TRBV7-2

CDR3 protein: CASSPDRVGGELFF
CDR3 DNA: TGTGCCAGCAGCCCCGACAGGGTTGGCGGGGAGCTGTTTTTT
D gene: TRBD1
J gene: TRBJ2-2
clone size: many
V gene: TRBV7-9

CDR3 protein: CASSPPGTGGEGGMNTEAFF
CDR3 DNA: TGTGCCAGCAGTCCCCCGGGGACAGGGGGCGAGGGGGGCATGAACACTGAAGCTTTCTTT
D gene: TRBD1
J gene: TRBJ1-1
clone size: .
V gene: TRBV27

CDR3 protein: CASSHDQAGANVLTF
CDR3 DNA: TGTGCCAGCAGCCACGACCAGGCTGGGGCCAACGTCCTGACTTTC
D gene: .
J gene: TRBJ2-6
clone size: .
V gene: TRBV9

CDR3 protein: CASSEFFLSYEQYF
CDR3 DNA: TGTGCCAGCAGTGAATTTTTCCTCTCCTACGAGCAGTACTTC
D gene: .
J gene: TRBJ2-7
clone size: many
V gene: TRBV6-1

CDR3 protein: CASSHRQGKNIQYF
CDR3 DNA: TGTGCCAGCAGCCATCGACAGGGGAAAAACATTCAGTACTTC
D gene: TRBD1
J gene: TRBJ2-4
clone size: few
V gene: TRBV14

CDR3 protein: CASSPGAGNQETQYF
CDR3 DNA: TGTGCCAGCTCACCGGGGGCCGGGAACCAAGAGACCCAGTACTTC
D gene: .
J gene: TRBJ2-5
clone size: .
V gene: TRBV18

CDR3 protein: CASSHGQSYEQYF
CDR3 DNA: TGTGCCAGCAGCCATGGGCAGTCCTACGAGCAGTACTTC
D gene: .
J gene: TRBJ2-7
clone size: many
V gene: TRBV3-1

CDR3 protein: CAWSVREQFF
CDR3 DNA: TGTGCCTGGAGTGTACGTGAGCAGTTCTTC
D gene: .
J gene: TRBJ2-1
clone size: .
V gene: TRBV30

CDR3 protein: CSAREGQVSYEQYF
CDR3 DNA: TGCAGTGCTAGAGAAGGACAGGTCTCCTACGAGCAGTACTTC
D gene: TRBD1
J gene: TRBJ2-7
clone size: .
V gene: TRBV20-1

CDR3 protein: CASSSNTGKVLKSQTSEQFF
CDR3 DNA: TGTGCCAGCAGCTCTAATACAGGAAAAGTCCTCAAATCGCAAACGAGTGAGCAGTTCTTC
D gene: .
J gene: TRBJ2-1
clone size: .
V gene: TRBV13

CDR3 protein: CASTLRDSGERPYGYTF
CDR3 DNA: TGTGCCAGCACCCTCCGGGACAGCGGAGAAAGGCCCTATGGCTACACCTTC
D gene: TRBD1
J gene: TRBJ1-2
clone size: few
V gene: TRBV7-2

CDR3 protein: CASSSAGRGVYGYTF
CDR3 DNA: TGTGCCAGCAGTTCAGCAGGGCGAGGGGTCTATGGCTACACCTTC
D gene: .
J gene: TRBJ1-2
clone size: .
V gene: TRBV6-5

CDR3 protein: CASSMGRYEQYF
CDR3 DNA: TGTGCCAGCAGTATGGGGAGGTACGAGCAGTACTTC
D gene: .
J gene: TRBJ2-7
clone size: few
V gene: TRBV6-2/TRBV6-3

CDR3 protein: CASSPPFGREAFF
CDR3 DNA: TGTGCCAGCAGTCCACCGTTTGGAAGAGAAGCTTTCTTT
D gene: .
J gene: TRBJ1-1
clone size: few
V gene: TRBV5-5

CDR3 protein: CASSFSGKYNEQFF
CDR3 DNA: TGTGCCAGCAGCTTCAGCGGCAAGTACAATGAGCAGTTCTTC
D gene: .
J gene: TRBJ2-1
clone size: many
V gene: TRBV7-2

CDR3 protein: CASSERTGNQPQHF
CDR3 DNA: TGTGCCAGCAGCGAAAGGACAGGCAATCAGCCCCAGCATTTT
D gene: .
J gene: TRBJ1-5
clone size: .
V gene: TRBV13

CDR3 protein: CASSPGTPYEQYF
CDR3 DNA: TGTGCCAGCAGTCCCGGGACTCCCTACGAGCAGTACTTC
D gene: .
J gene: TRBJ2-7
clone size: many
V gene: TRBV12-3/TRBV12-4

CDR3 protein: CASSLIGDVVINSPLHF
CDR3 DNA: TGTGCCAGCAGCTTAATTGGAGACGTGGTAATTAATTCGCCCCTCCACTTT
D gene: .
J gene: TRBJ1-6
clone size: few
V gene: TRBV7-8

CDR3 protein: CASSPGTVSYEQYF
CDR3 DNA: TGCGCCAGCAGCCCTGGGACGGTCTCCTACGAGCAGTACTTC
D gene: .
J gene: TRBJ2-7
clone size: many
V gene: TRBV5-1

CDR3 protein: CASAGGGETQYF
CDR3 DNA: TGTGCTAGCGCCGGGGGCGGAGAGACCCAGTACTTC
D gene: .
J gene: TRBJ2-5
clone size: many
V gene: TRBV7-7

CDR3 protein: CASSPYPGSNNEQFF
CDR3 DNA: TGTGCCAGCAGCCCCTACCCAGGATCCAACAATGAGCAGTTCTTC
D gene: .
J gene: TRBJ2-1
clone size: .
V gene: TRBV11-2

CDR3 protein: CASSQDRTVNEQFF
CDR3 DNA: TGTGCCAGCAGCCAAGATCGGACGGTAAATGAGCAGTTCTTC
D gene: .
J gene: TRBJ2-1
clone size: few
V gene: TRBV3-1

CDR3 protein: CATSDLKQGNGQPQHF
CDR3 DNA: TGTGCCACCAGTGATTTGAAACAGGGAAACGGACAGCCCCAGCATTTT
D gene: .
J gene: TRBJ1-5
clone size: few
V gene: TRBV24-1